The 25 T cell receptor beta chains below all came from one sample that was sequenced in a study of cytomegalovirus exposure and HLA in healthy donors. A multiplex PCR was run with 60 Vbeta primers and 13 Jbeta primers. Using immunoSEQ multiplex PCR, the repertoire was profiled, and TCRdb retains in-frame clones only, with some absent. In the table there are around 100,000 clones, 60% to 75% of which are singletons. Sequenced sample: PBMCs. The receptors come from a man aged 40-49 years in good health and CMV-seropositive.

The J gene is TRBJ2-2, the V gene TRBV30, with 7 bases fitting TRBD2. CDR3 length: 15 amino acids. Losses at the gene ends were 0 bases for V and 4 bases for J; bases not matched to a gene: 5. Germline V gene lookup returns CDR1 GTSNPN and CDR2 SVGIG (reference sequence). The DNA of the CDR3 is TGTGCCTGGAGTGTAGGACTAGTCGCCACCGGGGAGCTGTTTTTT. Translated, it gives CAWSVGLVATGELFF.

The chain carries TRBV28 and TRBJ1-2, with 9 positions matching TRBD1. This CDR3 comprises 13 residues. V dropped 5 bases and J dropped 7; count of bases not matched to a gene: 5. In germline, CDR1 is MDHEN, CDR2 SYDVKM. CDR3 nucleotides: TGTGCCAGCAGTGCCACAGGGGGCTTTGGCTACACCTTC. Translated: CASSATGGFGYTF.

This sequence joins TRBV6-1 and TRBJ2-1; TRBD2 matches 9 bases. J was trimmed by 6 bases and V by 1 base; bases with no gene match: 4. CDR3 length equals 15 residues. Per germline, CDR1 MNHNS and CDR2 SASEGT. The CDR3 coding sequence is TGTGCCAGCAGTGAAGGCGCGGGAGGGGGCAATGAGCAGTTCTTC. This translates into CASSEGAGGGNEQFF.

The V gene is TRBV2, the J gene TRBJ2-1; 7 nucleotides match TRBD1. Trimming took 8 bases from V and 4 from J; bases not matched to a gene: 5. The germline V gene encodes CDR1 SNHLY and CDR2 FYNNEI. This CDR3 has 13 residues. The DNA for the CDR3 is TGTGCCAGCGGAACGGGACAGTACAATGAGCAGTTCTTC. The encoded protein is CASGTGQYNEQFF.

The chain carries TRBV4-1 and TRBJ2-5, with D possibly matching TRBD2 (7 bases). CDR3 length equals 16 residues. CDR1 is MGHRA, CDR2 YSYEKL, per germline. Trimming pared 3 bases from V and 5 bases from J, leaving 19 bases between. The CDR3: CASSHPRGGAEETQYF. The DNA of the CDR3 is TGCGCCAGCAGCCACCCAAGGGGGGGAGCGGAGGAGACCCAGTACTTC.

The chain has TRBV6-6 and TRBJ2-7; 7 nucleotides agree with TRBD2. V lost 10 bases, J lost 2 bases, and 5 bases stayed unmatched. The germline V gene encodes CDR1 MNHNY and CDR2 SVGAGI (reference sequence). The CDR3 extends over 12 amino acids. In nucleotides, the CDR3 is TGTGCCATATCGGGGGGACCCTACGAGCAGTACTTC. This gives the protein CAISGGPYEQYF.

The chain uses TRBV5-1 and TRBJ1-1; 7 nucleotides agree with TRBD1. The CDR3 is made up of 14 amino acids. The V segment lost 4 bases and the J segment 2 bases; nucleotides outside the gene matches: 5. Germline CDR1 is SGHRS and CDR2 is YFSETQ. The CDR3 DNA reads as TGCGCCAGCAGCGGAGGGGGCGGCAACACTGAAGCTTTCTTT. Translating gives CASSGGGGNTEAFF. The complete variable domain, with remaining parts taken from reference TRBV5-1 and TRBJ1-1, reads KAGVTQTPRYLIKTRGQQVTLSCSPISGHRSVSWYQQTPGQGLQFLFEYFSETQRNKGNFPGRFSGRQFSNSRSEMNVSTLELGDSALYLCASSGGGGNTEAFFGQGTRLTVV.

The chain has TRBV4-1 and TRBJ1-2, with D perhaps TRBD1 (5 bases). The germline V and J ends were trimmed by 2 bases and 1 base, with 11 bases remaining between them. The CDR3 is made up of 15 amino acids. Germline values: CDR1 MGHRA, CDR2 YSYEKL. The CDR3 DNA sequence: TGCGCCAGCAGCCAACCCTTGACAGATAACTATGGCTACACCTTC. It is translated as CASSQPLTDNYGYTF.

This clone has a handful of counts. V and J are TRBV5-4 and TRBJ2-5; D is perhaps TRBD2 (5 bases). Per germline, CDR1 SGHNT and CDR2 YYREEE (reference sequence). This CDR3 has 14 amino acids. Deletions cut 1 base from V and 5 bases from J, with 12 bases between. The CDR3 DNA reads TGTGCCAGCAGCTTGCCGGGATTTGGGGAGACCCAGTACTTC. This encodes CASSLPGFGETQYF.

The rearrangement uses TRBV28 and TRBJ1-3; TRBD1 is a possible D gene (6 bases). CDR1 MDHEN and CDR2 SYDVKM come from the germline V gene. With 3 bases removed from V and 6 bases from J, the gap between germline ends came to 9 bases. The CDR3 loop spans 13 amino acids. For the CDR3, the DNA is TGTGCCAGCAGTTTCTTGGGGGCAAACACCATATATTTT. This codes for CASSFLGANTIYF.

The sample holds a few counts of this clone. The chain joins TRBV9 to TRBJ1-2; tentative D call: TRBD1 (5 bases). Per the germline V gene, CDR1 is SGDLS and CDR2 is YYNGEE. V lost 6 bases to trimming and J lost 8 bases, with 20 bases between them. This CDR3 contains 14 residues. CDR3 residues: CASTGVNRLQGYTF. For the CDR3, the DNA is TGTGCCAGCACGGGAGTGAACAGGCTGCAGGGCTACACCTTC.

The chain combines TRBV4-1 with TRBJ2-7; maybe TRBD1 (5 bases). This CDR3 is 16 amino acids long. Trimming left V 3 bases short and J 0 bases short, with 15 bases between. Germline V gene sequence: CDR1 MGHRA, CDR2 YSYEKL. The chain's CDR3 is CASSQVKGDSSYEQYF. CDR3 nucleotide sequence: TGCGCCAGCAGCCAGGTAAAAGGGGATAGCTCCTACGAGCAGTACTTC.

This clone has more than one count but fewer than ten. J is TRBJ2-3 and V is TRBV6-4; 7 bases align to TRBD1. The CDR3 runs to 15 residues. The V segment lost 3 bases and the J segment 3 bases; nucleotides outside the gene matches: 6. Germline CDR1 reads MRHNA; CDR2 reads SNTAGT. The CDR3 DNA reads TGTGCCAGCAGTGAGGAGCAGGGGGAAACAGATACGCAGTATTTT. Amino acids: CASSEEQGETDTQYF.

The rearrangement uses TRBV6-1 and TRBJ1-5; TRBD1 is a possible D gene (6 bases). CDR3 length: 14 amino acids. Per germline, CDR1 MNHNS and CDR2 SASEGT. V was shortened by 1 base and J by 7 bases, with 11 bases between the two germline ends. CDR3 residues: CASSEDRAGQPQHF. For the CDR3, the DNA is TGTGCCAGCAGTGAAGACAGGGCAGGCCAGCCCCAGCATTTT.

This clone appeared a single time. The chain links TRBV27 to TRBJ2-5; 8 nucleotides match TRBD2. Germline V CDR1 and CDR2: MNHEY, SMNVEV (reference sequence). This CDR3 spans 16 amino acids. J lost 4 bases, V lost 5 bases, and 12 bases had no gene match. CDR3: CASSPFTSGRGETQYF. The DNA of the CDR3 is TGTGCCAGCAGTCCCTTTACAAGCGGGAGAGGAGAGACCCAGTACTTC.

The genes are TRBV10-3 and TRBJ2-3, with D possibly matching TRBD2 (5 bases). Trimming stripped 4 bases from V and 3 bases from J, with 11 bases between. The CDR3 has 14 residues. Germline values: CDR1 ENHRY, CDR2 SYGVKD. In DNA, the CDR3 is TGTGCCATCAGTGGAGGGCCTGGGACAGATACGCAGTATTTT. Amino acids: CAISGGPGTDTQYF.

This chain connects TRBV19 to TRBJ1-5; the D gene is possibly TRBD1 (5 bases). Germline V gives CDR1 LNHDA, CDR2 SQIVND (reference sequence). Trimming took 4 bases from V and 4 from J, leaving 8 bases between them. This CDR3 has 13 amino acids. CDR3 in amino acids: CASSKSGNQPQHF. In DNA, the CDR3 is TGTGCCAGTAGTAAGTCAGGGAATCAGCCCCAGCATTTT. Together with reference TRBV19 and TRBJ1-5, the CDR3 gives the full variable domain: DGGITQSPKYLFRKEGQNVTLSCEQNLNHDAMYWYRQDPGQGLRLIYYSQIVNDFQKGDIAEGYSVSREKKESFPLTVTSAQKNPTAFYLCASSKSGNQPQHFGDGTRLSIL.

J is TRBJ1-1 and V is TRBV5-4; a possible D gene is TRBD1 (6 bases). This CDR3 is built from 15 residues. The V gene lost 4 bases and the J gene lost 1 base, with 14 bases spanning the gap. Germline V gene data show CDR1 as SGHNT and CDR2 as YYREEE (reference sequence). The CDR3 DNA follows: TGTGCCAGCAGCCCGACCCCAGGGGCGAACACTGAAGCTTTCTTT. As protein: CASSPTPGANTEAFF.

This clone has only one observation. The rearrangement joins TRBV7-3 to TRBJ2-3; 9 bases are a match to TRBD2. Trimming removed 1 base from V and 2 bases from J; junction bases left unmatched: 7. CDR1 and CDR2 (germline): SGHTA, FQGTGA. The CDR3 runs 17 residues. Written as DNA, the CDR3 is TGTGCCAGCAGCTTAAGAGGCGCGGGAGGGCCCACAGATACGCAGTATTTT. Its protein is CASSLRGAGGPTDTQYF.

The chain combines TRBV27 with TRBJ1-1, with 7 bases matching TRBD1. This CDR3 comprises 15 residues. Trimming cost V 3 bases and J 3 bases; bases outside gene matches: 7. Germline CDR1 and CDR2: MNHEY and SMNVEV (reference sequence). The chain's CDR3 is CASSFGQGGHTEAFF. The CDR3 nucleotides are TGTGCCAGCAGTTTTGGCCAGGGGGGTCACACTGAAGCTTTCTTT.

V usage is TRBV9 and J usage is TRBJ2-5, with D perhaps matching TRBD1 (5 bases). Germline V gene data show CDR1 as SGDLS and CDR2 as YYNGEE. This CDR3 is built from 16 residues. V was trimmed by 0 bases and J by 1 base, leaving 13 bases between them. The CDR3 spells CASSVVPTGSQETQYF. Here the CDR3 DNA reads TGTGCCAGCAGCGTAGTCCCCACAGGCTCCCAAGAGACCCAGTACTTC.

This clone was seen more than once but under ten times. This chain uses TRBV30 with TRBJ2-7; 8 bases are shared with TRBD2. After removal of 5 bases from V and 7 bases from J, the junction contained 7 bases not matched to a gene. Germline lookup yields CDR1 GTSNPN and CDR2 SVGIG (reference sequence). CDR3 length: 12 amino acids. The CDR3 DNA sequence: TGTGCCTGGGGGGCGGGGGGAGCGGAGCAGTACGTC. It is translated as CAWGAGGAEQYV.

The V call is TRBV18, the J call TRBJ2-5, with TRBD1 matching over 8 bases. CDR1 and CDR2 (germline): KGHSH, LQKENI. This CDR3 is 14 amino acids long. V lost 3 bases, J lost 4 bases, and 4 bases stayed unmatched. This chain's CDR3 is CASSPGQGRETQYF. The DNA for the CDR3 is TGTGCCAGCTCACCCGGACAGGGACGAGAGACCCAGTACTTC.

This clone was counted between two and nine times. The rearrangement links TRBV5-4 to TRBJ1-4; tentative D call: TRBD1 (6 bases). The CDR3 extends over 15 amino acids. Germline CDR1 SGHNT, CDR2 YYREEE (reference sequence). V was clipped by 1 base and J by 2 bases, with 9 bases between them. The CDR3 sequence is CASSLNTGTNEKLFF. CDR3 sequence (DNA): TGTGCCAGCAGCTTGAATACAGGGACTAATGAAAAACTGTTTTTT.

The genes are TRBV2 and TRBJ1-2; TRBD1 is a possible D gene (6 bases). The CDR3 consists of 13 residues. From germline, CDR1 is SNHLY and CDR2 FYNNEI. The V end lost 6 bases, the J end lost 7 bases, and 15 bases lay between the germline ends. The CDR3 protein is CASSLGGAGGYTF. The CDR3 DNA reads TGTGCCAGCAGCCTTGGGGGGGCCGGTGGCTACACCTTC.